A selection of T cell receptor beta chains follows, all from one sample in a study of blood T cell repertoires in COVID-19. TCRdb's table, derived via immunoSEQ multiplex PCR, lists solely in-frame clones and lacks some. The sample carries under 250,000 clones, approximately 80% recorded once. Sequenced input: peripheral blood. All receptors come from a man older than 75 with acute or convalescent COVID-19. Both conserved end residues are part of each CDR3. D genes are given only for firm matches. Size is stated for part of the rows, as once, few or many counts, or as a class when the clone is expanded.

CDR3 protein | CDR3 DNA | D gene | V gene | CDR3 length | J gene | clone size
CASSSQGLAGGYNEQFF | TGTGCCAGCAGTTCTCAAGGACTAGCGGGGGGCTACAATGAGCAGTTCTTC | TRBD2 | TRBV27 | 17 | TRBJ2-1 | -
CASSKMGPNTGELFF | TGCGCCAGCTCTAAGATGGGCCCGAACACCGGGGAGCTGTTTTTT | - | TRBV10-1 | 15 | TRBJ2-2 | -
CASSRWTGSNTGELFF | TGTGCCAGCAGCCGTTGGACAGGGAGTAACACCGGGGAGCTGTTTTTT | TRBD1 | TRBV7-9 | 16 | TRBJ2-2 | -
CSARGLYEQYF | TGCAGTGCTAGGGGACTCTACGAGCAGTACTTC | - | TRBV20-1 | 11 | TRBJ2-7 | -
CASTWGQGNTGELFF | TGTGCCAGCACCTGGGGGCAGGGGAACACCGGGGAGCTGTTTTTT | - | TRBV9 | 15 | TRBJ2-2 | -
CASSPTGHGYTF | TGTGCCAGCAGCCCAACAGGGCATGGCTACACCTTC | - | TRBV7-9 | 12 | TRBJ1-2 | -
CASSGGLAGVSEQYF | TGTGCCAGCAGTGGCGGACTAGCGGGAGTTAGCGAGCAGTACTTC | TRBD2 | TRBV2 | 15 | TRBJ2-7 | -
CASSLAGEREQYF | TGTGCCAGCAGCTTGGCCGGGGAGCGCGAGCAGTACTTC | - | TRBV5-4 | 13 | TRBJ2-7 | many
CASSPGQGSGKQYF | TGTGCCAGCTCACCGGGACAGGGTTCGGGAAAGCAGTACTTC | TRBD1 | TRBV18 | 14 | TRBJ2-7 | -
CASSQPWEFNQPQHF | TGCGCCAGCAGCCAACCCTGGGAGTTCAATCAGCCCCAGCATTTT | - | TRBV4-1 | 15 | TRBJ1-5 | -
CASSARGLSYEQYF | TGTGCCAGCAGCGCCCGCGGGCTATCCTACGAGCAGTACTTC | - | TRBV7-9 | 14 | TRBJ2-7 | once
CSARDRREQYF | TGCAGTGCTAGAGATCGGAGGGAACAGTACTTC | - | TRBV20-1 | 11 | TRBJ2-7 | -
CASSGSGSNTGELFF | TGTGCCAGCAGTGGCAGCGGTTCGAACACCGGGGAGCTGTTTTTT | - | TRBV2 | 15 | TRBJ2-2 | -
CASSPSAVGEQFF | TGTGCCAGCAGCCCAAGCGCAGTGGGTGAGCAGTTCTTC | - | TRBV3-1/TRBV3-2 | 13 | TRBJ2-1 | -
CASSEAGGQGMNTEAFF | TGCGCCAGCAGCGAGGCAGGGGGACAGGGTATGAACACTGAAGCTTTCTTT | TRBD1 | TRBV5-1 | 17 | TRBJ1-1 | -
CASSTDVMNTEAFF | TGCGCCAGCAGCACAGACGTGATGAACACTGAAGCTTTCTTT | - | TRBV5-1 | 14 | TRBJ1-1 | -
CASKREAQYEQYF | TGTGCCAGCAAACGGGAGGCCCAATACGAGCAGTACTTC | TRBD2 | TRBV2 | 13 | TRBJ2-7 | -
CASSPHQRGTDTQYF | TGCGCCAGCAGCCCGCACCAGCGAGGCACAGATACGCAGTATTTT | - | TRBV5-1 | 15 | TRBJ2-3 | -
CASSRRTWTSGRASDTQYF | TGTGCCAGCAGCCGAAGGACTTGGACTAGCGGGAGGGCCTCGGATACGCAGTATTTT | TRBD2 | TRBV11-3 | 19 | TRBJ2-3 | -
CASSSGGGPQETQYF | TGTGCCAGTAGTTCCGGCGGGGGACCTCAAGAGACCCAGTACTTC | TRBD2 | TRBV19 | 15 | TRBJ2-5 | -
CATSDIPGQGYTGELFF | TGTGCCACCAGTGATATTCCGGGACAGGGGTACACCGGGGAGCTGTTTTTT | TRBD1 | TRBV24-1 | 17 | TRBJ2-2 | once
CASRAGQVTEAFF | TGTGCCAGCAGGGCCGGCCAGGTCACTGAAGCTTTCTTT | - | TRBV28 | 13 | TRBJ1-1 | -
CASRSRGPPTAEQFF | TGTGCCAGCAGATCCAGGGGACCTCCAACGGCGGAGCAGTTCTTC | - | TRBV7-3 | 15 | TRBJ2-1 | -
CASSLRSYNSPLHF | TGTGCCAGCAGCTTACGCTCCTATAATTCACCCCTCCACTTT | - | TRBV11-2 | 14 | TRBJ1-6 | -
CASSQTGFFNQPQHF | TGTGCCAGCAGTCAGACAGGCTTTTTCAATCAGCCCCAGCATTTT | - | TRBV2 | 15 | TRBJ1-5 | -
CASSFSGLPGQPQHF | TGTGCCAGCAGTTTTTCCGGGCTCCCGGGACAGCCCCAGCATTTT | - | TRBV6-5 | 15 | TRBJ1-5 | -
CASSPSPGDRAFHF | TGTGCCAGCTCACCTTCCCCGGGGGACAGGGCGTTCCACTTT | TRBD1 | TRBV18 | 14 | TRBJ1-6 | once
CASSGQRDEKLFF | TGTGCCAGCTCGGGACAGAGAGATGAAAAACTGTTTTTT | TRBD1 | TRBV18 | 13 | TRBJ1-4 | -
CASSRLGRGTKNIQYF | TGTGCCAGCAGTCGCCTGGGGCGGGGTACCAAAAACATTCAGTACTTC | - | TRBV6-4 | 16 | TRBJ2-4 | -
CASMQDRGRSPLHF | TGTGCCAGTATGCAAGACAGGGGGCGGTCACCCCTCCACTTT | TRBD1 | TRBV19 | 14 | TRBJ1-6 | -
CASSQVHPSSYNSPLHF | TGTGCCAGCAGCCAGGTACACCCCAGCTCCTATAATTCACCCCTCCACTTT | - | TRBV3-1/TRBV3-2 | 17 | TRBJ1-6 | -
CASSPNMNTEAFF | TGTGCCAGCAGCCCAAACATGAACACTGAAGCTTTCTTT | - | TRBV11-2 | 13 | TRBJ1-1 | -
CASSKGSGQYNQPQHF | TGTGCCAGCAGCAAAGGCTCCGGACAGTACAATCAGCCCCAGCATTTT | - | TRBV7-9 | 16 | TRBJ1-5 | -
CASSYSTGTGYPRFAF | TGTGCCAGCAGTTACTCGACCGGGACAGGGTACCCTAGGTTCGCCTTC | TRBD1 | TRBV6-5 | 16 | TRBJ1-2 | -
CASRTSGYNEQFF | TGTGCCAGCCGGACTAGCGGATACAATGAGCAGTTCTTC | TRBD2 | TRBV12-3/TRBV12-4 | 13 | TRBJ2-1 | -
CAWSVPLTGGQETQYF | TGTGCCTGGAGTGTACCGTTGACAGGGGGTCAAGAGACCCAGTACTTC | TRBD1 | TRBV30 | 16 | TRBJ2-5 | -
CASSHTRDNEKLFF | TGCGCCAGCAGCCATACCAGGGATAATGAAAAACTGTTTTTT | - | TRBV4-1 | 14 | TRBJ1-4 | -
CASSPIRTGWNTEAFF | TGTGCCAGCAGCCCAATACGGACAGGGTGGAACACTGAAGCTTTCTTT | TRBD1 | TRBV27 | 16 | TRBJ1-1 | -
CASSISGGRTTDTQYF | TGTGCCAGTAGTATATCGGGGGGCAGAACCACAGATACGCAGTATTTT | - | TRBV19 | 16 | TRBJ2-3 | -
CAARDRKNEQFF | TGTGCCGCCCGGGACAGGAAGAATGAGCAGTTCTTC | TRBD1 | TRBV25-1 | 12 | TRBJ2-1 | -
CASSSGQASYEQYF | TGTGCCAGCAGCTCGGGACAGGCCTCCTACGAGCAGTACTTC | TRBD1 | TRBV5-4 | 14 | TRBJ2-7 | -
CASSSGRVTNEQFF | TGTGCCAGCAGTAGCGGGAGGGTCACCAATGAGCAGTTCTTC | TRBD2 | TRBV6-5 | 14 | TRBJ2-1 | -
CASSPPGSWNEQYF | TGTGCCAGCAGTCCCCCCGGGAGTTGGAACGAGCAGTACTTC | - | TRBV28 | 14 | TRBJ2-7 | -
CASSLAGGPLYEQYF | TGTGCCAGCAGCCTGGCGGGGGGCCCCCTCTACGAGCAGTACTTC | TRBD2 | TRBV5-5 | 15 | TRBJ2-7 | -
CASSVSGGASDTQYF | TGCGCCAGCAGCGTCAGCGGGGGGGCATCAGATACGCAGTATTTT | TRBD2 | TRBV5-1 | 15 | TRBJ2-3 | -
CATSGGQVRQPQHF | TGTGCCACCAGTGGGGGACAGGTAAGGCAGCCCCAGCATTTT | TRBD1 | TRBV24-1 | 14 | TRBJ1-5 | few